A selection of T cell receptor beta chains follows, all from one sample in a study of blood T cell repertoires in COVID-19. TCRdb keeps only in-frame clones here, not all; method: immunoSEQ multiplex PCR. This table has under 75,000 clones, approximately 86% appearing once. The sample consisted of peripheral blood. Receptor source: a man between 50 and 59 years old with active COVID-19. Both conserved end residues are trimmed from each CDR3.

v_gene	j_gene	CDR3aa
TRBV27	TRBJ2-7	ASSSQGTGYEQY
TRBV6-2/TRBV6-3	TRBJ1-1	ASSLWNTEAF
TRBV11-2	TRBJ1-2	ASSLGGGNGYT
TRBV4-3	TRBJ2-5	ASSQDWSTGQETQY
TRBV27	TRBJ2-1	ASSPDRGSEQF
TRBV3-1/TRBV3-2	TRBJ2-7	ASSPTGREQY
TRBV3-1/TRBV3-2	TRBJ1-5	ASSQVQGSGANQPQH
TRBV27	TRBJ2-7	ASNRLAGEEQY
TRBV4-1	TRBJ2-7	ASSQEEAPPYEQY
TRBV12-5	TRBJ1-2	ASGQGRQSYGYT
TRBV21-1	TRBJ2-4	ASSKPPGQGQNIQY
TRBV5-4	TRBJ1-2	ASNSRGDYGYT
TRBV4-1	TRBJ1-2	ASSQEDRLGGYT
TRBV10-2	TRBJ2-7	ASSVHQTFQGAPPYEQY
TRBV12-5	TRBJ1-2	ASGMGWGDGYT
TRBV28	TRBJ1-2	ASRDFRGTGGGYT
TRBV6-5	TRBJ1-1	ASSSIPGARGTEAF
TRBV6-5	TRBJ1-2	ASRLSAGGNYGYT
TRBV7-2	TRBJ2-1	ASSHSLSLAARNEQF
TRBV6-6	TRBJ2-1	ASSYPETRVEQF